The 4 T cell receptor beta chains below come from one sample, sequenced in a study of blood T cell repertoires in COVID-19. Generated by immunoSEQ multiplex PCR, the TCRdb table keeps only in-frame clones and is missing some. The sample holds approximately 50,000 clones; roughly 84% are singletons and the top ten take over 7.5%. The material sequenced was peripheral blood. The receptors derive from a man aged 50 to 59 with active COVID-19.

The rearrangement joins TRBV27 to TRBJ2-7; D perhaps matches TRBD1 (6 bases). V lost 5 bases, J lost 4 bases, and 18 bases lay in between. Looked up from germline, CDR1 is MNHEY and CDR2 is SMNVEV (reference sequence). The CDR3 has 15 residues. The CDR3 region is CASSLKGRGLYEQYF. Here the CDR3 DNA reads TGTGCCAGCAGTCTAAAGGGCAGGGGTCTTTACGAGCAGTACTTC.

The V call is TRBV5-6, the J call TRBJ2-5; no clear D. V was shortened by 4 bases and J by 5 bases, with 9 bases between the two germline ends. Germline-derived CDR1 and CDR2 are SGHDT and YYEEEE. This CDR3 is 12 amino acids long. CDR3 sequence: CASSLIGETQYF. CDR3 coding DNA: TGTGCCAGCAGCCTTATCGGGGAGACCCAGTACTTC.

The CDR3 sequence: CATSRAQNSNQPQHF. The CDR3 nucleotides are TGTGCCACCAGCAGGGCCCAGAATAGCAATCAGCCCCAGCATTTT. V usage is TRBV15 and J usage is TRBJ1-5; no clear D. This CDR3 region has 15 residues. V gave up 3 bases and J gave up 0 bases, with 9 bases separating them. CDR1 and CDR2 from the germline V gene are LNHNV and YYDKDF (reference sequence). Looking up the rest from reference TRBV15 and TRBJ1-5 gives the full variable domain: DAMVIQNPRYQVTQFGKPVTLSCSQTLNHNVMYWYQQKSSQAPKLLFHYYDKDFNNEADTPDNFQSRRPNTSFCFLDIRSPGLGDTAMYLCATSRAQNSNQPQHFGDGTRLSIL.

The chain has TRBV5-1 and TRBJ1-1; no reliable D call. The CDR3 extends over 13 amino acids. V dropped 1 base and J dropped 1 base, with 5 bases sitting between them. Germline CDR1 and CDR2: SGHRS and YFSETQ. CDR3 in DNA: TGCGCCAGCAGCTTGAATCAGAACACTGAAGCTTTCTTT. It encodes CASSLNQNTEAFF.